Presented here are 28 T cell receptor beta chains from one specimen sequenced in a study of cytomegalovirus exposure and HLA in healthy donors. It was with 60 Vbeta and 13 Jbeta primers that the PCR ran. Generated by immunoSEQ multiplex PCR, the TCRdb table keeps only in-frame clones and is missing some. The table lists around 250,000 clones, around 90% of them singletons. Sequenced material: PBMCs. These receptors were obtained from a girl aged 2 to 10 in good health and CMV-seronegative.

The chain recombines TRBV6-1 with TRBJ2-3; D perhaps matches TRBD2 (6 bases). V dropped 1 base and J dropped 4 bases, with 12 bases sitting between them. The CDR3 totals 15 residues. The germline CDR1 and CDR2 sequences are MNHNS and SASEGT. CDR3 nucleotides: TGTGCCAGCAGTGAAGTCGGGGGTATCCCAGATACGCAGTATTTT. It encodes CASSEVGGIPDTQYF.

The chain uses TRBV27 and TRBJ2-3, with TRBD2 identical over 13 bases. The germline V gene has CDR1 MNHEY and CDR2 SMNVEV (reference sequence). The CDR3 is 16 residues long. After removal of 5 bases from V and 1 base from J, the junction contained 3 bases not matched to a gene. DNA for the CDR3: TGTGCCAGCAGTATAGGACTAGCGGGAGGCACAGATACGCAGTATTTT. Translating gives CASSIGLAGGTDTQYF.

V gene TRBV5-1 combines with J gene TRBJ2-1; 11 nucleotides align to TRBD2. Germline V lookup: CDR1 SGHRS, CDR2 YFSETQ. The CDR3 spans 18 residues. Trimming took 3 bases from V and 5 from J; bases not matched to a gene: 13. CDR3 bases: TGCGCCAGCAGCTCGATTCATGGACTAGCGGGTCCCAACAATGAGCAGTTCTTC. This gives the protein CASSSIHGLAGPNNEQFF.

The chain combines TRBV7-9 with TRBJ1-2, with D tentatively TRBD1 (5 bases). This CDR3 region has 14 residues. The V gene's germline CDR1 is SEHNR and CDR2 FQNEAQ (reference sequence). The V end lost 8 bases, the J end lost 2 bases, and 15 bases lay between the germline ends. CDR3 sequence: CASGSGPGNYGYTF. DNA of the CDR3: TGTGCCAGCGGCTCTGGTCCAGGGAACTATGGCTACACCTTC.

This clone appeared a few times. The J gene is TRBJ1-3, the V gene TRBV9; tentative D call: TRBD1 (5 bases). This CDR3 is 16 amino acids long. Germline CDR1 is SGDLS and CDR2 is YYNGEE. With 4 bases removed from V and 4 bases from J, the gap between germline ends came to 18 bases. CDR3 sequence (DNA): TGTGCCAGCAGCTCTCGCGATGGGGGAGGGGGAAACACCATATATTTT. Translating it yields CASSSRDGGGGNTIYF.

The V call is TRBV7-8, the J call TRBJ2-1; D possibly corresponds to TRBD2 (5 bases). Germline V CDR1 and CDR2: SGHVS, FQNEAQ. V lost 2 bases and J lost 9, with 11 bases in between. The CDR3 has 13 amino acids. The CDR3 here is CASSLYGKSEQFF. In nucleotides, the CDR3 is TGTGCCAGCAGCTTATACGGGAAGAGTGAGCAGTTCTTC.

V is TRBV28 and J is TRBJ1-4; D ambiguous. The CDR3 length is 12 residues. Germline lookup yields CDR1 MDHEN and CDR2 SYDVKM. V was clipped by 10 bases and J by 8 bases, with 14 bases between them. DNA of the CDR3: TGTGCCACCCACGACGGGTGGGAAAAACTGTTTTTT. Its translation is CATHDGWEKLFF.

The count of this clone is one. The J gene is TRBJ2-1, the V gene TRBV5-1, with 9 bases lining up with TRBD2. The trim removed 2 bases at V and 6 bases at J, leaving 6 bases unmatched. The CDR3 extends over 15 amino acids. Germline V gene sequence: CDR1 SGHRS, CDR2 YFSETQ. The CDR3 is CASSFPGLAPNEQFF. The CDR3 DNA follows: TGCGCCAGCAGCTTCCCGGGACTAGCTCCCAATGAGCAGTTCTTC.

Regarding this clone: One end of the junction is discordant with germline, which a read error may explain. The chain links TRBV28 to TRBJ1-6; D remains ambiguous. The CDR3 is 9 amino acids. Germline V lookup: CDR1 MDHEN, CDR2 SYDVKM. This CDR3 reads CASGPPHHF. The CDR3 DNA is TGTGCCAGCGGCCCCCCCCACCACTTT.

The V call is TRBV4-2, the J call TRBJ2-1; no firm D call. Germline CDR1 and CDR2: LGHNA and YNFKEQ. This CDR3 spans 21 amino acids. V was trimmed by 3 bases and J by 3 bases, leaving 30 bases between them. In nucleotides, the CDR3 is TGTGCCAGCAGCCAGCCGGCCTCCGTACGTTCCACGGGTCTCATCTACAATGAGCAGTTCTTC. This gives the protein CASSQPASVRSTGLIYNEQFF.

The CDR3 sequence is CASSAGLAGGTGELFF. The DNA for the CDR3 is TGTGCCAGCAGTGCGGGGCTAGCGGGAGGCACCGGGGAGCTGTTTTTT. The chain couples TRBV2 to TRBJ2-2; the match to TRBD2 covers 11 bases. This CDR3 spans 16 amino acids. Germline V CDR1 and CDR2: SNHLY, FYNNEI. J gave up 4 bases and V 4 bases, and 5 bases lay outside the gene matches.

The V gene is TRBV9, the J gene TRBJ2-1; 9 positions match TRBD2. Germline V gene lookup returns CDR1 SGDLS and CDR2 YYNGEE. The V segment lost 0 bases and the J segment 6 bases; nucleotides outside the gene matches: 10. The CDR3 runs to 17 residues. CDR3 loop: CASSVARSGGPLNEQFF. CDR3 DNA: TGTGCCAGCAGCGTAGCAAGGAGCGGGGGGCCCCTCAATGAGCAGTTCTTC.

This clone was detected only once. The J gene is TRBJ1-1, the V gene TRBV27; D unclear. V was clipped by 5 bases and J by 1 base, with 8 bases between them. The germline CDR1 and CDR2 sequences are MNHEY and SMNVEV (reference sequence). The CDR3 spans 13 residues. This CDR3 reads CASSRVWNTEAFF. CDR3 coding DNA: TGTGCCAGCAGTCGCGTGTGGAACACTGAAGCTTTCTTT.

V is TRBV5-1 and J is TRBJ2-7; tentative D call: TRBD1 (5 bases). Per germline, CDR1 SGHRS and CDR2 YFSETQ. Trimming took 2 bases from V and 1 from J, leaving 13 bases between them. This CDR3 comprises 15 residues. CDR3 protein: CASSFRQPESYEQYF. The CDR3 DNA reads TGCGCCAGCAGCTTCCGACAGCCTGAATCCTACGAGCAGTACTTC.

CDR3 in DNA: TGCGCCAGCAGCGAGCGGGAGACCCAGTACTTC. This translates into CASSERETQYF. The chain joins TRBV5-1 to TRBJ2-5; maybe TRBD2 (5 bases). The ends were cut back, 4 bases at V and 5 bases at J, with 6 bases in the middle. The germline gives CDR1 SGHRS, CDR2 YFSETQ. There are 11 residues in the CDR3.

The CDR3 region has the DNA TGCAGCGTTAATATGGTTTCCGGGACAGGGAGGGGCGAGCAGTACTTC. Residues: CSVNMVSGTGRGEQYF. This chain connects TRBV29-1 to TRBJ2-5, with 9 bases lining up with TRBD1. The DNA end favors TRBJ2-7, so the J call may be wrong. Germline CDR1 is SQVTM and CDR2 is ANQGSEA. This CDR3 spans 16 amino acids.

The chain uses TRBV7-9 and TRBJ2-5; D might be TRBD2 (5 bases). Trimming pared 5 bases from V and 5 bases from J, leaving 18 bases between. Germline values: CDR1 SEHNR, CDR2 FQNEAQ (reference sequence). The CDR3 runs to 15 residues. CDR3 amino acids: CASSLSTRSVETQYF. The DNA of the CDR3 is TGTGCCAGCAGCCTAAGTACTAGGTCGGTGGAGACCCAGTACTTC.

CDR3 in amino acids: CASSPAGGSYEQYF. DNA of the CDR3: TGTGCCAGCAGCCCCGCGGGGGGCTCCTACGAGCAGTACTTC. The rearrangement uses TRBV13 and TRBJ2-7, with 8 positions matching TRBD2. Trimming cost V 5 bases and J 0 bases; bases outside gene matches: 3. This CDR3 region has 14 residues. Germline assignment: CDR1 PRHDT and CDR2 FYEKMQ (reference sequence).

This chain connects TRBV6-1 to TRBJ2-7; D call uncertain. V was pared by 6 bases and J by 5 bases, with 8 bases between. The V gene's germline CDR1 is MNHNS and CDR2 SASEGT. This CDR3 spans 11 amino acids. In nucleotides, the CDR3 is TGTGCCAGCAGCCCTATCAACGAGCAGTACTTC. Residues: CASSPINEQYF.

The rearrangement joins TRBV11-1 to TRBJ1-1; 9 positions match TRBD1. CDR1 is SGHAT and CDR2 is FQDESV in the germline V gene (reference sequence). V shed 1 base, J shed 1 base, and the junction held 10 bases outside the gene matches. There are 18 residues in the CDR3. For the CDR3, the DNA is TGTGCCAGCAGCTTAGACTGGGGGACAGGGTCCGAGAACACTGAAGCTTTCTTT. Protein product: CASSLDWGTGSENTEAFF.

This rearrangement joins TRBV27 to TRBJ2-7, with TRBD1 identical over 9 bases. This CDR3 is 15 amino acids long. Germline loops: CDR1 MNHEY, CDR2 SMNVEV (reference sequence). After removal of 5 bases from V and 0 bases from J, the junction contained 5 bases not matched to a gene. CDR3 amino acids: CASSLTGGHSYEQYF. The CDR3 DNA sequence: TGTGCCAGCAGTCTCACAGGGGGCCACTCCTACGAGCAGTACTTC.

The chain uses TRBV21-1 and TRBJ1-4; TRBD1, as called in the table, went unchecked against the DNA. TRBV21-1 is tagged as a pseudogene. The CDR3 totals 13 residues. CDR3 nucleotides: TGTGCCAGCTTTAAGCAGGGTATACGAAAACTGTTTTTT. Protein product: CASFKQGIRKLFF.

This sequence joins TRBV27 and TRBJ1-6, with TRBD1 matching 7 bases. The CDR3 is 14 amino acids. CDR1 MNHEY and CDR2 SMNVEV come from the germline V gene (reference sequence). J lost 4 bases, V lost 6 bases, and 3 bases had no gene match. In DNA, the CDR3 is TGTGCCAGCAGGGCGGGACAGTATAATTCACCCCTCCACTTT. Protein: CASRAGQYNSPLHF.

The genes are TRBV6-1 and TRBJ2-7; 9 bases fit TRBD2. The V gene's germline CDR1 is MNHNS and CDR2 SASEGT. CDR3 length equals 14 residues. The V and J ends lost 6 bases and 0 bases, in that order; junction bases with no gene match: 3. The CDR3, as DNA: TGTGCCAGCAGACTAGCGGGCCTCTCCTACGAGCAGTACTTC. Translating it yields CASRLAGLSYEQYF.

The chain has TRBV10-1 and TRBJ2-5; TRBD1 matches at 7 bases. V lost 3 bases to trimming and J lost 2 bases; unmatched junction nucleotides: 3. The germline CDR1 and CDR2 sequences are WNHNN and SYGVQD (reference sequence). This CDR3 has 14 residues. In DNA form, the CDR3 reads TGCGCCAGCAGTGAACAACAGGGGCAAGAGACCCAGTACTTC. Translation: CASSEQQGQETQYF.

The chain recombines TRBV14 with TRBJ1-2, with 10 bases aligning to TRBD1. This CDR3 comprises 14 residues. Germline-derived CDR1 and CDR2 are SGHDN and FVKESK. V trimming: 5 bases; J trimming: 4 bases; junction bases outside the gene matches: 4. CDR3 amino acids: CASSSGTGAYGYTF. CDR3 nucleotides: TGTGCCAGCAGCTCCGGGACAGGGGCCTATGGCTACACCTTC. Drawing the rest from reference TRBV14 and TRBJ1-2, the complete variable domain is EAGVTQFPSHSVIEKGQTVTLRCDPISGHDNLYWYRRVMGKEIKFLLHFVKESKQDESGMPNNRFLAERTGGTYSTLKVQPAELEDSGVYFCASSSGTGAYGYTFGSGTRLTVV.

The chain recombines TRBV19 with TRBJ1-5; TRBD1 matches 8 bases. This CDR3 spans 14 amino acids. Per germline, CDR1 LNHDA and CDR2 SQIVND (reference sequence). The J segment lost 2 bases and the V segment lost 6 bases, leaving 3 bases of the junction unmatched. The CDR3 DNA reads TGTGCCAGTAGCCCAGGGGGCGGCAATCAGCCCCAGCATTTT. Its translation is CASSPGGGNQPQHF.

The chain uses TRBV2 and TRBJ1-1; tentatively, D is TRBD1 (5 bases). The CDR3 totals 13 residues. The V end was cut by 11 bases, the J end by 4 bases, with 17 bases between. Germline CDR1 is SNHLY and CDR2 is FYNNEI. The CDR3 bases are TGTGCCTCTCCGGGGGGAAAAGCCACTGAAGCTTTCTTT. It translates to CASPGGKATEAFF. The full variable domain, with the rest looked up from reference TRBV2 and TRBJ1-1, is EPEVTQTPSHQVTQMGQEVILRCVPISNHLYFYWYRQILGQKVEFLVSFYNNEISEKSEIFDDQFSVERPDGSNFTLKIRSTKLEDSAMYFCASPGGKATEAFFGQGTRLTVV.